Below are 25 T cell receptor beta chains sequenced from a single sample in a study of long-term antiretroviral therapy in people with HIV. An immunoSEQ assay, version v3.0, was performed at survey level. Method: immunoSEQ multiplex PCR; TCRdb's copy keeps in-frame clones and lacks some. This table has tens of thousands of clones, almost 90% appearing once. The sample here was unsorted PBMCs, taken almost 4.6 years after starting antiretroviral therapy. These receptors came from a man under 40 with HIV.

The chain has TRBV4-2 and TRBJ2-5; perhaps TRBD2 as D (5 bases). The germline V gene encodes CDR1 LGHNA and CDR2 YNFKEQ. The CDR3 runs 17 residues. V was shortened by 0 bases and J by 1 base, with 15 bases between the two germline ends. CDR3 bases: TGTGCCAGCAGCCAAGAAGGGTCACTAGGCTCCCAAGAGACCCAGTACTTC. It translates to CASSQEGSLGSQETQYF.

The chain links TRBV9 to TRBJ2-2; perhaps TRBD2 as D (5 bases). This CDR3 contains 18 residues. The V gene's germline CDR1 is SGDLS and CDR2 YYNGEE. Trimming cost V 1 base and J 3 bases, with 19 bases left between them. The CDR3 DNA is TGTGCCAGCAGCGTAAAGGAGGTTCTCAATTACTACACCGGGGAGCTGTTTTTT. Its translation: CASSVKEVLNYYTGELFF.

J is TRBJ1-4 and V is TRBV19, with D hard to call. The V end was cut by 9 bases, the J end by 7 bases, with 6 bases between. Germline CDR1 reads LNHDA; CDR2 reads SQIVND (reference sequence). This CDR3 spans 10 amino acids. CDR3 sequence: CARPTEKLFF. Written as DNA, the CDR3 is TGTGCCAGACCTACTGAAAAACTGTTTTTT.

This clone was counted a single time. The chain has TRBV7-9 and TRBJ1-2, with D unresolved. Germline V gene sequence: CDR1 SEHNR, CDR2 FQNEAQ (reference sequence). The germline V and J ends were trimmed by 0 bases and 7 bases, with 12 bases remaining between them. This CDR3 spans 14 amino acids. The CDR3 protein is CASSLAGVVGGYTF. The CDR3 coding sequence is TGTGCCAGCAGCTTAGCCGGGGTAGTCGGTGGCTACACCTTC.

The J gene is TRBJ2-7, the V gene TRBV20-1; D possibly uses TRBD1 or TRBD2 (5 bases each). Per germline, CDR1 DFQATT and CDR2 SNEGSKA (reference sequence). CDR3 length equals 11 residues. V lost 2 bases to trimming and J lost 7 bases, with 9 bases between them. The CDR3 region is CSARTGQEQYF. For the CDR3, the DNA is TGCAGTGCTAGAACGGGGCAAGAGCAGTACTTC.

The rearrangement joins TRBV19 to TRBJ1-2; unclear D gene. The CDR3 sequence is 14 residues long. Trimming shortened V by 4 bases and J by 10 bases, and 19 bases separated the two germline ends. The germline V gene encodes CDR1 LNHDA and CDR2 SQIVND (reference sequence). CDR3 nucleotide sequence: TGTGCCAGTAGTAGGACGTGGGGAAGTGAACCCTACACCTTC. Translation: CASSRTWGSEPYTF.

J is TRBJ1-4 and V is TRBV7-2; 12 bases are a match to TRBD1. Germline assignment: CDR1 SGHTA and CDR2 FQGNSA. The CDR3 has 16 amino acids. J gave up 8 bases and V 4 bases, and 8 bases lay outside the gene matches. The DNA of the CDR3 is TGTGCCAGCAGCTGGGAGGGACAGGGGGCCCTAGAAAAACTGTTTTTT. Protein: CASSWEGQGALEKLFF. Combining the CDR3 with reference TRBV7-2 and TRBJ1-4 gives the whole variable domain GAGVSQSPSNKVTEKGKDVELRCDPISGHTALYWYRQSLGQGLEFLIYFQGNSAPDKSGLPSDRFSAERTGGSVSTLTIQRTQQEDSAVYLCASSWEGQGALEKLFFGSGTQLSVL.

The chain employs TRBV19 and TRBJ2-7; D ambiguous. This CDR3 is built from 12 residues. Per germline, CDR1 LNHDA and CDR2 SQIVND (reference sequence). Trimming removed 4 bases from V and 6 bases from J, with 10 bases in between. The CDR3 loop is CASSRTPSEQYF. CDR3 bases: TGTGCCAGTAGTAGAACTCCCTCCGAGCAGTACTTC.

Details on this clone: One end of the junction varies from germline; a read error may be responsible. The chain joins TRBV18 to TRBJ2-7; possible D gene TRBD2, 6 bases. Per the germline V gene, CDR1 is KGHSH and CDR2 is LQKENI. The length of the CDR3 is 17 residues. Here the CDR3 reads CASSPPLSHGGSYEQYF. CDR3 DNA sequence: TGTGCCAGCTCCCCACCCCTCTCGCACGGGGGCTCCTACGAGCAGTACTTC. The full variable domain, rest sourced from reference TRBV18 and TRBJ2-7, is NAGVMQNPRHLVRRRGQEARLRCSPMKGHSHVYWYRQLPEEGLKFMVYLQKENIIDESGMPKERFSAEFPKEGPSILRIQQVVRGDSAAYFCASSPPLSHGGSYEQYFGPGTRLTVT.

The chain recombines TRBV14 with TRBJ2-3, with D uncertain. The CDR3 is 13 residues long. V gave up 5 bases and J gave up 8 bases, with 14 bases separating them. CDR1 is SGHDN, CDR2 FVKESK, per germline. CDR3 DNA: TGTGCCAGCAGCACAACATCCCTTGGTACGCAGTATTTT. Translated: CASSTTSLGTQYF. Full variable domain (rest looked up from reference TRBV14 and TRBJ2-3): EAGVTQFPSHSVIEKGQTVTLRCDPISGHDNLYWYRRVMGKEIKFLLHFVKESKQDESGMPNNRFLAERTGGTYSTLKVQPAELEDSGVYFCASSTTSLGTQYFGPGTRLTVL.

This chain joins TRBV27 and TRBJ2-1; D unclear. CDR1 and CDR2 from the germline V gene are MNHEY and SMNVEV (reference sequence). The V end was cut by 8 bases, the J end by 5 bases, with 19 bases between. The CDR3 is 15 residues long. CDR3 DNA: TGTGCCAGCGGCGAATGGGCCGTAGGGAACAATGAGCAGTTCTTC. This gives the protein CASGEWAVGNNEQFF.

The chain couples TRBV6-5 to TRBJ2-2, with D unresolved. Germline V gives CDR1 MNHEY, CDR2 SVGAGI. This CDR3 has 13 residues. The ends were cut back, 2 bases at V and 4 bases at J, with 5 bases in the middle. The CDR3 nucleotides are TGTGCCAGCAGTTACATATTCACCGGGGAGCTGTTTTTT. Amino acid sequence: CASSYIFTGELFF.

The V gene is TRBV9, the J gene TRBJ2-7; possible D gene TRBD1, 6 bases. Germline assignment: CDR1 SGDLS and CDR2 YYNGEE. The CDR3 runs to 14 residues. V lost 1 base and J 2 bases, leaving 10 bases between the germline ends. Here the CDR3 reads CASSVTGNPYEQYF. CDR3 nucleotide sequence: TGTGCCAGCAGCGTAACAGGGAATCCCTACGAGCAGTACTTC.

J is TRBJ1-2 and V is TRBV19; D gene uncertain. Trimming left V 5 bases short and J 5 bases short, with 12 bases between. This CDR3 region has 13 residues. Per germline, CDR1 LNHDA and CDR2 SQIVND (reference sequence). The CDR3, as DNA: TGTGCCAGTAGTCGCGGCGGGATATATGGCTACACCTTC. It encodes CASSRGGIYGYTF.

The chain is built from TRBV5-1 and TRBJ2-3; the D is unclear. V was pared by 3 bases and J by 3 bases, with 14 bases between. Germline-derived CDR1 and CDR2 are SGHRS and YFSETQ. This CDR3 has 15 amino acids. DNA of the CDR3: TGCGCCAGCAGCTCTACCGACCCCGGGACAGATACGCAGTATTTT. It translates to CASSSTDPGTDTQYF.

V usage is TRBV6-6 and J usage is TRBJ2-7; a possible D gene is TRBD2 (6 bases). The CDR3 is made up of 14 amino acids. CDR1 and CDR2 (germline): MNHNY, SVGAGI (reference sequence). V dropped 1 base and J dropped 4 bases, with 11 bases sitting between them. The CDR3 protein is CASSYLGGAYEQYF. DNA of the CDR3: TGTGCCAGCAGTTACTTAGGCGGGGCTTACGAGCAGTACTTC.

CDR3 loop: CASKGNQPQHF. CDR3 nucleotide sequence: TGTGCCAGCAAGGGAAATCAGCCCCAGCATTTT. The V and J genes are TRBV11-1 and TRBJ1-5, with D unclear. V shed 7 bases and J shed 4 bases, with 5 bases lying between them. Germline values: CDR1 SGHAT, CDR2 FQDESV (reference sequence). CDR3 length: 11 residues.

This chain joins TRBV9 and TRBJ2-7, with 8 nucleotides matching TRBD2. V was pared by 4 bases and J by 3 bases, with 15 bases of the junction left unmatched. Germline V gene data show CDR1 as SGDLS and CDR2 as YYNGEE. There are 17 residues in the CDR3. The DNA of the CDR3 is TGTGCCAGCAGCTACTTTTGCCGGGAGGGCCTAGACTACGAGCAGTACTTC. It codes for CASSYFCREGLDYEQYF.

For the CDR3, the DNA is TGTGCCAGCAGCGTATGGGGGGTACAAGAGACCCAGTACTTC. Protein sequence: CASSVWGVQETQYF. The rearrangement links TRBV9 to TRBJ2-5; maybe TRBD2 (6 bases). The CDR3 spans 14 residues. Germline V CDR1 and CDR2: SGDLS, YYNGEE. V shed 1 base and J shed 2 bases, with 9 bases lying between them. The entire variable domain, with the rest obtained from reference TRBV9 and TRBJ2-5, is as follows: DSGVTQTPKHLITATGQRVTLRCSPRSGDLSVYWYQQSLDQGLQFLIQYYNGEERAKGNILERFSAQQFPDLHSELNLSSLELGDSALYFCASSVWGVQETQYFGPGTRLLVL.

V usage is TRBV7-2 and J usage is TRBJ2-7; 11 bases match TRBD2. The junction had 5 bases not matched to a gene; V was cut back by 7 bases and J by 0 bases. CDR1 is SGHTA, CDR2 FQGNSA, per germline. CDR3 length: 15 amino acids. CDR3 protein: CASKPLAGGSYEQYF. The CDR3 DNA reads TGTGCCAGCAAACCTCTAGCGGGGGGCTCCTACGAGCAGTACTTC.

J is TRBJ2-7 and V is TRBV19; 10 bases align to TRBD2. Germline trimming cut 7 bases from V and 5 bases from J; bases unmatched to any gene: 11. Germline V gives CDR1 LNHDA, CDR2 SQIVND (reference sequence). This CDR3 contains 15 residues. Here the CDR3 reads CASMASGRAWDEQYF. Here the CDR3 DNA reads TGTGCCAGTATGGCAAGCGGGAGGGCCTGGGACGAGCAGTACTTC.

V and J are TRBV10-3 and TRBJ2-5; 9 nucleotides align to TRBD1. This CDR3 has 14 amino acids. The V gene's germline CDR1 is ENHRY and CDR2 SYGVKD. J lost 2 bases, V lost 4 bases, and 2 bases had no gene match. CDR3 nucleotide sequence: TGTGCCATCAGTGGGACAGGGGAGCAAGAGACCCAGTACTTC. The encoded protein is CAISGTGEQETQYF.

V usage is TRBV9 and J usage is TRBJ2-1, with 7 bases identical to TRBD2. Germline lookup yields CDR1 SGDLS and CDR2 YYNGEE. V dropped 0 bases and J dropped 3; count of bases not matched to a gene: 0. The CDR3 is 14 amino acids. The CDR3 DNA reads TGTGCCAGCAGCGTAGGGACTAGCTACAATGAGCAGTTCTTC. This codes for CASSVGTSYNEQFF.

This clone was observed once. The chain combines TRBV7-2 with TRBJ1-2, with a possible D match to TRBD1 (6 bases). CDR3 length: 15 amino acids. V was pared by 1 base and J by 7 bases, with 16 bases between. Germline V gene data show CDR1 as SGHTA and CDR2 as FQGNSA. CDR3 DNA sequence: TGTGCCAGCAGCTTAGGACCAACAGGGTTTAGTGGCTACACCTTC. This encodes CASSLGPTGFSGYTF.

The V and J genes are TRBV19 and TRBJ2-7; tentatively, D is TRBD1 (6 bases). CDR3 length: 13 amino acids. Germline V gives CDR1 LNHDA, CDR2 SQIVND (reference sequence). V gave up 5 bases and J gave up 2 bases, with 10 bases separating them. CDR3 protein: CASSFRTAYEQYF. CDR3 sequence (DNA): TGTGCCAGTAGTTTCCGGACAGCCTACGAGCAGTACTTC.